The 24 T cell receptor beta chains in this list originate from one sample, sequenced in a study of blood T cell repertoires in COVID-19. Data came from immunoSEQ multiplex PCR; TCRdb stores just in-frame clones and leaves some out. The table lists 150,000 to 200,000 clones, around nine tenths of them singletons, with roughly 3.4% in the top ten. The specimen was peripheral blood. The receptors originated from a man in his 70s with acute or convalescent COVID-19.

CDR3 amino acids: CATRLGLAESRGSYEQYF. In DNA, the CDR3 is TGTGCCACCAGATTGGGACTAGCGGAATCAAGGGGCTCCTACGAGCAGTACTTC. J is TRBJ2-7 and V is TRBV24-1; 11 bases are shared with TRBD2. In germline, CDR1 is KGHDR, CDR2 SFDVKD. The CDR3 is made up of 18 amino acids. V shed 7 bases, J shed 0 bases, and the junction held 13 bases outside the gene matches.

This clone was counted a single time. The rearrangement links TRBV7-3 to TRBJ1-3; possible D gene TRBD1, 6 bases. The germline CDR1 and CDR2 sequences are SGHTA and FQGTGA. The CDR3 has 15 amino acids. The V gene lost 5 bases and the J gene lost 2 bases, with 13 bases spanning the gap. CDR3 nucleotide sequence: TGTGCCAGCAGCGCCACAGGGAGTCCTGGAAACACCATATATTTT. Translation gives CASSATGSPGNTIYF.

This chain links TRBV7-9 with TRBJ1-6; D is perhaps TRBD1 (5 bases). CDR3 length equals 14 residues. Trimming stripped 5 bases from V and 5 bases from J, with 10 bases between. CDR1 is SEHNR and CDR2 is FQNEAQ in the germline V gene (reference sequence). CDR3 sequence: CASSRGFDNSPLHF. The CDR3 coding sequence is TGTGCCAGCAGCAGGGGTTTCGATAATTCACCCCTCCACTTT.

The chain has TRBV20-1 and TRBJ1-1; 8 nucleotides agree with TRBD1. This CDR3 is 11 amino acids long. Germline loops: CDR1 DFQATT, CDR2 SNEGSKA (reference sequence). J lost 11 bases, V lost 6 bases, and 8 bases had no gene match. The DNA of the CDR3 is TGCAGTGCCCCGGGGAGACAGGGGGCTTTCTTT. Its protein product is CSAPGRQGAFF.

The CDR3 spells CASTLAGEETQYF. The CDR3 DNA reads TGTGCCAGCACCCTGGCAGGGGAAGAGACCCAGTACTTC. This chain uses TRBV6-5 with TRBJ2-5; D is possibly TRBD1 (6 bases). Germline loops: CDR1 MNHEY, CDR2 SVGAGI. V lost 7 bases and J lost 3, with 12 bases in between. CDR3 length: 13 amino acids.

The genes are TRBV5-6 and TRBJ1-6, with a possible D match to TRBD1 (6 bases). The germline gives CDR1 SGHDT, CDR2 YYEEEE. The V end lost 1 base, the J end lost 6 bases, and 11 bases lay between the germline ends. The CDR3 sequence is 15 residues long. CDR3 DNA sequence: TGTGCCAGCAGCTTGTTGGCAGGGGCTAATTCACCCCTCCACTTT. This gives the protein CASSLLAGANSPLHF.

The CDR3 DNA reads TGTGCCAGCAGCTTGGACTATAACTATGGCTACACCTTC. This codes for CASSLDYNYGYTF. The rearrangement joins TRBV7-2 to TRBJ1-2; D remains unclear. The ends were cut back, 3 bases at V and 1 base at J, with 6 bases in the middle. Germline loops: CDR1 SGHTA, CDR2 FQGNSA. CDR3 length: 13 amino acids.

A remark on this clone: This CDR3 is also generated by other DNA sequences in the sample. The chain is built from TRBV18 and TRBJ2-7, with TRBD1 identical over 7 bases. V trimming: 3 bases; J trimming: 3 bases; junction bases outside the gene matches: 5. The V gene's germline CDR1 is KGHSH and CDR2 LQKENI. CDR3 length: 14 residues. CDR3 protein: CASSPGTGDYEQYF. CDR3 nucleotides: TGTGCCAGCTCACCCGGCACAGGGGACTACGAGCAGTACTTC. The full variable domain, completed using reference TRBV18 and TRBJ2-7, is NAGVMQNPRHLVRRRGQEARLRCSPMKGHSHVYWYRQLPEEGLKFMVYLQKENIIDESGMPKERFSAEFPKEGPSILRIQQVVRGDSAAYFCASSPGTGDYEQYFGPGTRLTVT.

This chain joins TRBV10-3 and TRBJ2-5; 16 bases agree with TRBD2. Germline V gene data show CDR1 as ENHRY and CDR2 as SYGVKD. This CDR3 spans 17 amino acids. The V and J ends lost 10 bases and 4 bases, in that order; junction bases with no gene match: 12. CDR3 DNA: TGTGCCAATTCTCCGGTGGGACTAGCGGGGGGGCCAGAGACCCAGTACTTC. Translation: CANSPVGLAGGPETQYF.

The chain has TRBV21-1 and TRBJ2-5; the D call in the table, TRBD1, was not verified against the DNA. TRBV21-1 is assigned pseudogene status. The CDR3 is made up of 15 amino acids. CDR3 nucleotides: TGTGCCAGCAGCAAAGATACCGTCAGGGGGAAAACCCAGTACTTC. Residues: CASSKDTVRGKTQYF.

The J gene is TRBJ2-3, the V gene TRBV11-2; 7 positions agree with TRBD2. Germline-derived CDR1 and CDR2 are SGHAT and FQNNGV. CDR3 size: 13 residues. The trim removed 6 bases at V and 6 bases at J, leaving 6 bases unmatched. The DNA of the CDR3 is TGTGCCAGCAGTCGCGGGAGCCGGGATACGCAGTATTTT. This encodes CASSRGSRDTQYF.

The rearrangement joins TRBV9 to TRBJ2-7; 16 bases match TRBD2. The CDR3 loop spans 17 amino acids. Germline V gene lookup returns CDR1 SGDLS and CDR2 YYNGEE. J lost 1 base, V lost 2 bases, and 3 bases had no gene match. This chain's CDR3 is CASSVGTSGRGSYEQYF. The CDR3 region has the DNA TGTGCCAGCAGCGTTGGGACTAGCGGGAGGGGGTCCTACGAGCAGTACTTC.

This clone was seen a single time. The V call is TRBV18, the J call TRBJ1-4; D ambiguous. Germline assignment: CDR1 KGHSH and CDR2 LQKENI. This CDR3 comprises 15 residues. V gave up 3 bases and J gave up 3 bases, with 11 bases separating them. Here the CDR3 reads CASSPIRGPNEKLFF. CDR3 nucleotide sequence: TGTGCCAGCTCACCCATACGAGGGCCTAATGAAAAACTGTTTTTT.

The gene calls are TRBV11-3 and TRBJ2-1, with a possible D match to TRBD2 (6 bases). V was cut by 5 bases and J by 1 base, with 9 bases left in between. The CDR3 has 14 amino acids. Germline-derived CDR1 and CDR2 are SGHNT and YENEEA. The CDR3 sequence is CASSPRGSYNEQFF. The CDR3 DNA sequence: TGTGCCAGCAGCCCCCGGGGGTCCTACAATGAGCAGTTCTTC.

A single count supports this clone. This chain joins TRBV24-1 and TRBJ1-4, with 9 nucleotides matching TRBD1. The CDR3 contains 17 residues. CDR1 KGHDR and CDR2 SFDVKD come from the germline V gene. V lost 6 bases and J lost 2; bases outside the gene matches: 9. This CDR3 reads CATSTGTGGTTNEKLFF. CDR3 coding DNA: TGTGCCACCAGTACCGGAACAGGGGGCACCACTAATGAAAAACTGTTTTTT.

V usage is TRBV24-1 and J usage is TRBJ1-5, with 8 bases aligning to TRBD1. The CDR3 sequence is 17 residues long. The germline gives CDR1 KGHDR, CDR2 SFDVKD. V lost 3 bases and J lost 0; bases outside the gene matches: 6. CDR3 nucleotide sequence: TGTGCCACCAGTGATATCGGACAGGGATATAGCAATCAGCCCCAGCATTTT. It is translated as CATSDIGQGYSNQPQHF.

The chain links TRBV11-2 to TRBJ2-5; no clear D gene. V was clipped by 6 bases and J by 2 bases, with 16 bases between them. The germline V gene encodes CDR1 SGHAT and CDR2 FQNNGV. CDR3 size: 15 residues. The CDR3 protein is CASREMEPEQETQYF. The CDR3 coding sequence is TGTGCCAGCAGGGAGATGGAGCCGGAGCAAGAGACCCAGTACTTC.

The CDR3 is CASSIRSGTGVSETQYF. The CDR3 DNA reads TGTGCCAGTAGTATCAGGTCAGGGACAGGGGTGTCGGAGACCCAGTACTTC. The chain employs TRBV19 and TRBJ2-5, with 10 nucleotides matching TRBD1. There are 17 residues in the CDR3. Losses at the gene ends were 3 bases for V and 5 bases for J; bases not matched to a gene: 12. Germline values: CDR1 LNHDA, CDR2 SQIVND (reference sequence).

The gene calls are TRBV5-1 and TRBJ2-5; D possibly corresponds to TRBD1 (6 bases). This CDR3 is built from 16 residues. V lost 8 bases, J lost 1 base, and 21 bases lay in between. In germline, CDR1 is SGHRS, CDR2 YFSETQ. The CDR3 bases are TGCGCCAGTACACGAGGGTCACAGGGTCCCCAAGAGACCCAGTACTTC. This codes for CASTRGSQGPQETQYF. Full variable domain (missing parts from reference TRBV5-1 and TRBJ2-5): KAGVTQTPRYLIKTRGQQVTLSCSPISGHRSVSWYQQTPGQGLQFLFEYFSETQRNKGNFPGRFSGRQFSNSRSEMNVSTLELGDSALYLCASTRGSQGPQETQYFGPGTRLLVL.

The V gene is TRBV6-4, the J gene TRBJ1-1; tentative D call: TRBD1 (6 bases). Germline V gives CDR1 MRHNA, CDR2 SNTAGT. The CDR3 sequence is 17 residues long. Trimming took off 0 bases at V and 3 bases at J, with 17 bases between the two ends. The CDR3 DNA reads as TGTGCCAGCAGTGACTCGAATTGGTACAGGGCAGACACTGAAGCTTTCTTT. It codes for CASSDSNWYRADTEAFF.

This clone was picked up one time. The chain uses TRBV9 and TRBJ2-3; D might be TRBD2 (6 bases). The CDR3 extends over 16 amino acids. The germline V and J ends were trimmed by 0 bases and 5 bases, with 16 bases remaining between them. Germline V CDR1 and CDR2: SGDLS, YYNGEE. DNA of the CDR3: TGTGCCAGCAGCGTAGCTTCGCGGGGTGGACGAGATACGCAGTATTTT. Protein: CASSVASRGGRDTQYF. The variable domain in full, completed from reference TRBV9 and TRBJ2-3, reads DSGVTQTPKHLITATGQRVTLRCSPRSGDLSVYWYQQSLDQGLQFLIQYYNGEERAKGNILERFSAQQFPDLHSELNLSSLELGDSALYFCASSVASRGGRDTQYFGPGTRLTVL.

The chain links TRBV9 to TRBJ2-3, with TRBD1 matching over 8 bases. The CDR3 consists of 17 residues. The J segment lost 6 bases and the V segment lost 2 bases, leaving 14 bases of the junction unmatched. CDR1 and CDR2 from the germline V gene are SGDLS and YYNGEE. The CDR3 reads CASSVQGAAQAVDTQYF. CDR3 coding DNA: TGTGCCAGCAGCGTCCAGGGGGCAGCGCAGGCTGTGGATACGCAGTATTTT.

In DNA form, the CDR3 reads TGCGCCAGCAGTCAATCGAATCGGGGGGGCAATCAGCCCCAGCATTTT. Translating it yields CASSQSNRGGNQPQHF. The chain uses TRBV23-1 and TRBJ1-5; D is possibly TRBD1 (5 bases). TRBV23-1 is flagged as an ORF with uncertain function. The CDR3 consists of 16 residues. V was shortened by 0 bases and J by 2 bases, with 11 bases between the two germline ends.

V gene TRBV15 combines with J gene TRBJ2-1; D perhaps matches TRBD1 (6 bases). V dropped 0 bases and J dropped 7 bases, with 13 bases sitting between them. CDR1 is LNHNV and CDR2 is YYDKDF in the germline V gene (reference sequence). This CDR3 has 15 residues. CDR3 nucleotide sequence: TGTGCCACCAGCAGAGATCGCCAGGGGCTGAATGAGCAGTTCTTC. Its protein is CATSRDRQGLNEQFF.